The sequence of this T cell receptor beta chain was determined in a study of blood T cells in healthy people across ages. Study-level findings and limits: Unsorted PBMC material precluded a definitive naive versus antigen-experienced comparison.

This clonotype was found a few times. Its target is unknown. Deletions cut 6 bases from V and 3 bases from J, with 11 bases between. From germline, CDR1 is ENHRY and CDR2 SYGVKD. The CDR3 runs to 13 residues. Together with a sample-barcoded 5' primer, a J-beta primer mix was included in a second PCR lasting roughly 6 to 12 cycles. A tag from a template-switch adaptor with 12 random nucleotides marked each cDNA molecule. TCRdb fed the 5' RACE reads into MiXCR, producing one record per CDR3 protein. The table records about 290,000 distinct CDR3 sequences, around 30% of them present only once. Sequenced material: blood. The chain employs TRBV10-3 and TRBJ1-1; D gene uncertain. The sequence came from a woman aged 70 to 79 in good health. The CDR3 DNA sequence: TGTGCCATCAGAGACCAGGAGTACACTGAAGCTTTCTTT. Its translation: CAIRDQEYTEAFF.